Sequencing of this T cell receptor (beta chain) was carried out in a study of long-term antiretroviral therapy in people with HIV. Findings of the study overall: HIV repertoires spanned narrower CDR3 length ranges than controls. Following ART, diversity rose but still fell short of transplant donor controls. Neither ART adherence, viral resistance nor therapy changes were documented.

Researchers report immunoSEQ v3.0 was run at survey level. This table comes from immunoSEQ multiplex PCR, and its TCRdb copy is limited to in-frame clones, with some not included. In the table there are fewer than 40,000 clones, approximately 86% of which are singletons. Germline CDR1 is MGHDK and CDR2 is SYGVNS. This CDR3 is 14 amino acids long. The V end was cut by 3 bases, the J end by 1 base, with 10 bases between. Before DNA extraction, roughly 1-11 million cryopreserved PBMC were held in the samples. A word on this clone: Its antigen is not identified.

This specimen consisted of unsorted PBMCs, obtained just before starting antiretroviral therapy. This chain uses TRBV25-1 with TRBJ2-7; D is unresolved. The clonotype originates from a woman aged 18-35 years with HIV. The DNA for the CDR3 is TGTGCCAGCAGTGAGGCCGGGCCGTCCTACGAGCAGTACTTC. Its protein product is CASSEAGPSYEQYF.